Listed below are T cell receptor beta chains from one sample, sequenced in a study of cytomegalovirus exposure and HLA in healthy donors. TCRdb keeps only in-frame clones here, not all; method: immunoSEQ multiplex PCR. The profile shows 200,000 to 300,000 clones, around 80% of them singletons. Sequences were obtained from PBMCs. Receptors originate from a boy aged 10-17 years in good health and CMV-seronegative. Both conserved end residues are part of each CDR3. D genes are given only for firm matches. Clone size, where shown, is once, few, many, or a class for clones that have expanded.

abundance,v_gene,d_gene,j_gene,CDR3nt,CDR3aa
few,TRBV6-5,TRBD1,TRBJ2-7,TGTGCCAGCAGTTTATCCCTCGGGACAGCTTACGAGCAGTACTTC,CASSLSLGTAYEQYF
-,TRBV11-3,-,TRBJ2-3,TGTGCCAGCTCTCGGTCTAGCACAGATACGCAGTATTTT,CASSRSSTDTQYF
-,TRBV19,-,TRBJ2-7,TGTGCCAGCGCGGAGCAGCCGGAGAGCTCCTACGAGCAGTACTTC,CASAEQPESSYEQYF
few,TRBV15,-,TRBJ2-5,TGTGCCACCAGCAGAGTTGGCGGGGTCGAGACCCAGTACTTC,CATSRVGGVETQYF
-,TRBV2,-,TRBJ1-5,TGTGCCAGCAGTGAACGGGCAGGGATTAGCAATCAGCCCCAGCATTTT,CASSERAGISNQPQHF
-,TRBV5-1,-,TRBJ1-3,TGCGCCAGCGGTTGTTGGTTCAGGCTGCTCGGGGACTCTGGAAACACCATATATTTT,CASGCWFRLLGDSGNTIYF
-,TRBV5-5,-,TRBJ2-7,TGTGCCAGCAGCTTGGCTTCCTACGAGCAGTACTTC,CASSLASYEQYF
-,TRBV5-5,-,TRBJ1-2,TGTGCCAGCAGCCCCTCGACCCCATACAGGGCGCTGGCTGGCTACACCTTC,CASSPSTPYRALAGYTF
-,TRBV5-4,TRBD2,TRBJ2-5,TGTGCCAGCAGCTTGCAACTAGCGGAAGAGACCCAGTACTTC,CASSLQLAEETQYF
-,TRBV10-2,TRBD1,TRBJ1-1,TGCGCCAGCTTCCGACAGGGGACTCACACTGAAGCTTTCTTT,CASFRQGTHTEAFF
few,TRBV27,TRBD1,TRBJ1-2,TGTGCCAGCAGTCGGAAGGGACAGGCCACCCTGGGGGACTATGGCTACACCTTC,CASSRKGQATLGDYGYTF
-,TRBV6-5,-,TRBJ1-1,TGTGCCAGCAGCTCCGACTTAATGAACACTGAAGCTTTCTTT,CASSSDLMNTEAFF
-,TRBV30,TRBD1,TRBJ2-5,TGTGCCTGGAATCCCACAGGGGGCGGCCAAGAGACCCAGTACTTC,CAWNPTGGGQETQYF
-,TRBV6-1,TRBD1,TRBJ2-2,TGTGCCAGCAGCCCCCGGGACAGAGACGGGGAGCTGTTTTTT,CASSPRDRDGELFF
-,TRBV5-4,TRBD1,TRBJ1-4,TGTGCCAGCAGCTGGACGGGACAGGGAGTGGGAAAACTGTTTTTT,CASSWTGQGVGKLFF
few,TRBV9,TRBD2,TRBJ2-7,TGTGCCAGCAGCCCAACTAGCGGCGGCTCCTACGAGCAGTACTTC,CASSPTSGGSYEQYF
-,TRBV7-9,-,TRBJ2-3,TGTGCCAGCAGCTTCCCAGGGTTAGATACGCAGTATTTT,CASSFPGLDTQYF
-,TRBV5-5,-,TRBJ2-7,TGTGCCAGCAGCTTGACCGGACAGTCGATCTACGAGCAGTACTTC,CASSLTGQSIYEQYF
-,TRBV5-4,TRBD1,TRBJ2-2,TGTGCCAGCAGCCCCCGGGACAGGGGGAACACCGGGGAGCTGTTTTTT,CASSPRDRGNTGELFF
-,TRBV4-2,-,TRBJ1-6,TGTGCCAGCCGACCGGAAAGGGGCAGCTATAATTCACCCCTCCACTTT,CASRPERGSYNSPLHF
-,TRBV6-5,TRBD1,TRBJ1-1,TGTGCCAGCAGTTACACCCCGGGACAGGGGTTTTCGGCTTTCTTT,CASSYTPGQGFSAFF
-,TRBV6-6,-,TRBJ2-3,TGTGCCAGCAGTGCCCCGGCGGGAAGGGAGGTACATACGCAGTATTTT,CASSAPAGREVHTQYF
few,TRBV25-1,-,TRBJ1-3,TGTGCCAGCAGTGAATCAGGGGACGGAAACACCATATATTTT,CASSESGDGNTIYF
-,TRBV7-3,TRBD2,TRBJ2-2,TGTGCCAGCAGCCCCGGGGGGGGGTACACCGGGGAGCTGTTTTTT,CASSPGGGYTGELFF
-,TRBV9,-,TRBJ1-3,TGTGCCAGCAGCGTATCAACAGGCTCTGGAAACACCATATATTTT,CASSVSTGSGNTIYF
once,TRBV5-6,TRBD1,TRBJ1-4,TGTGCCAGCGGCCAAAGGACAGGGGAAGTTGAAAAACTGTTTTTT,CASGQRTGEVEKLFF
-,TRBV7-9,-,TRBJ1-2,TGTGCCAGCAGCCCTCACGTACGGACAGTTTGGGGTGGCTACACCTTC,CASSPHVRTVWGGYTF
once,TRBV6-6,TRBD1,TRBJ1-1,TGTGCCAGCAGTTACTCACAGGGGGCAGGTACTGAAGCTTTCTTT,CASSYSQGAGTEAFF
-,TRBV4-2,-,TRBJ2-3,TGTGCCGCGGGTAGTGTTGGGACAGATACGCAGTATTTT,CAAGSVGTDTQYF
-,TRBV18,TRBD1,TRBJ1-4,TGTGCCAGCTCATCGCTTTTAACAGGGGCGAAAAATGAAAAACTGTTTTTT,CASSSLLTGAKNEKLFF
-,TRBV7-7,-,TRBJ2-5,TGTGCTAGCAGCTTCAATCAAGAGACCCAGTACTTC,CASSFNQETQYF
-,TRBV4-1,-,TRBJ1-2,TGCGCCAGCAGCCAAGTTCCCGACTATGGCTACACCTTC,CASSQVPDYGYTF
-,TRBV5-1,TRBD2,TRBJ2-5,TGCGCCAGCAGCATTGGGGGGGGCCAAGAGACCCAGTACTTC,CASSIGGGQETQYF
-,TRBV5-1,-,TRBJ2-6,TGCGCCAGCAGCTTGGCCGAGTCTGGTCCTCGGGACGTCCTGACTTTC,CASSLAESGPRDVLTF
-,TRBV4-1,TRBD1,TRBJ1-5,TGCGCCAGCAGCCAGGAGCCGGGACAGGGGATTTTTAGCAATCAGCCCCAGCATTTT,CASSQEPGQGIFSNQPQHF
few,TRBV5-1,TRBD1,TRBJ1-1,TGCGCCAGCAGCTACCAAGGACAGGGGGCGAGCACTGAAGCTTTCTTT,CASSYQGQGASTEAFF
-,TRBV7-6,-,TRBJ2-3,TGTGCCAGCAGCAATCCTTGGCGGGACCCTCTTGATACGCAGTATTTT,CASSNPWRDPLDTQYF
-,TRBV10-3,-,TRBJ1-1,TGTGCCATCACCCGAGAGGGTGGCGACCCTGAAGCTTTCTTT,CAITREGGDPEAFF
-,TRBV7-2,-,TRBJ2-5,TGTGCCAGCAGCTTAGTTAGCGGAGAGGGGGAGACCCAGTACTTC,CASSLVSGEGETQYF
-,TRBV7-2,-,TRBJ2-7,TGTGCCAGCAGCTCGGCCCCACTAGCGCAGTACTTC,CASSSAPLAQYF